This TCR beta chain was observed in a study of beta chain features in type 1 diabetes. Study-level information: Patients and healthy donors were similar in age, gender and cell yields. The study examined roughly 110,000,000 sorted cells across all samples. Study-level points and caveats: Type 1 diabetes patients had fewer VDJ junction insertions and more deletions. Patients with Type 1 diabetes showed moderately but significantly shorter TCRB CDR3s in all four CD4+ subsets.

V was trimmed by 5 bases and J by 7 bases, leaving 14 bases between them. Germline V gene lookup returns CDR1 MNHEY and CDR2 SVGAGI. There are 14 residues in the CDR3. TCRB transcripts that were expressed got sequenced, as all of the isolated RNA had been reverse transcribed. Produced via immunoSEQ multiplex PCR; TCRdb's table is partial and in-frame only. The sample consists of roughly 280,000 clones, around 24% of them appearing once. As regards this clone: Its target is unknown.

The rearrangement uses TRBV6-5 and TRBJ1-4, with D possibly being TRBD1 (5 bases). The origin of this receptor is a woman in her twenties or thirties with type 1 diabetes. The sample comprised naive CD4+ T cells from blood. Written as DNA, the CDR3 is TGTGCCAGCAGTAACGGGGGTATCCGTGAAAAACTGTTTTTT. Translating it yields CASSNGGIREKLFF.